These 13 T cell receptor beta chains were all obtained from the same sample, sequenced in a study of cytomegalovirus exposure and HLA in healthy donors. The PCR contained 60 Vbeta and 13 Jbeta primers. This table comes from immunoSEQ multiplex PCR, and its TCRdb copy is limited to in-frame clones, with some not included. Of fewer than 140,000 clones listed, roughly 82% were seen once; the top ten hold more than 1.5%. The sequenced material came from PBMCs. Every receptor here comes from a man over 45 in good health and CMV-seronegative.

This chain uses TRBV30 with TRBJ1-4; TRBD1 matches 11 bases. Germline V gene lookup returns CDR1 GTSNPN and CDR2 SVGIG (reference sequence). V trimming: 0 bases; J trimming: 10 bases; junction bases outside the gene matches: 7. This CDR3 spans 15 amino acids. CDR3 in amino acids: CAWSVLRTGGGKLFF. As DNA, the CDR3 is TGTGCCTGGAGTGTACTTCGGACAGGGGGCGGAAAACTGTTTTTT.

The CDR3 sequence is CASSLGAGISGNTIYF. DNA for the CDR3: TGTGCCAGCAGTTTAGGGGCAGGAATCTCTGGAAACACCATATATTTT. This chain uses TRBV27 with TRBJ1-3, with a possible D match to TRBD1 (5 bases). The V end lost 2 bases, the J end lost 0 bases, and 11 bases lay between the germline ends. The CDR3 runs 16 residues. The germline V gene has CDR1 MNHEY and CDR2 SMNVEV (reference sequence).

The chain carries TRBV5-4 and TRBJ2-3; 7 nucleotides line up with TRBD1. Losses at the gene ends were 4 bases for V and 6 bases for J; bases not matched to a gene: 14. Germline V gene data show CDR1 as SGHNT and CDR2 as YYREEE (reference sequence). There are 16 residues in the CDR3. CDR3 loop: CASSGGRGTILDTQYF. Written as DNA, the CDR3 is TGTGCCAGCAGCGGAGGCAGGGGGACGATCTTGGATACGCAGTATTTT.

The chain recombines TRBV19 with TRBJ2-2; 9 bases map to TRBD1. V dropped 3 bases and J dropped 5; count of bases not matched to a gene: 7. The CDR3 covers 16 residues. In germline, CDR1 is LNHDA, CDR2 SQIVND (reference sequence). In DNA form, the CDR3 reads TGTGCCAGTAGTATTAGGACAGGGGTAGGGACCGGGGAGCTGTTTTTT. Protein sequence: CASSIRTGVGTGELFF.

This clone was picked up one time. This chain links TRBV5-4 with TRBJ1-1; 8 bases are shared with TRBD1. Trimming at V came to 4 bases and at J to 3 bases, leaving 8 bases not matched to a gene. In germline, CDR1 is SGHNT, CDR2 YYREEE (reference sequence). The CDR3 runs to 15 residues. The CDR3 loop reads CASSIRTGTYTEAFF. The CDR3 nucleotides read TGTGCCAGCAGCATAAGGACAGGGACCTACACTGAAGCTTTCTTT. The full variable domain, with the rest looked up from reference TRBV5-4 and TRBJ1-1, is ETGVTQSPTHLIKTRGQQVTLRCSSQSGHNTVSWYQQALGQGPQFIFQYYREEENGRGNFPPRFSGLQFPNYSSELNVNALELDDSALYLCASSIRTGTYTEAFFGQGTRLTVV.

On this clone: Mismatch with germline at one junction end may stem from a read error. The chain links TRBV6-1 to TRBJ1-1; no clear D. This CDR3 region has 14 residues. Germline CDR1 is MNHNS and CDR2 is SASEGT. The CDR3: CASGEGYRSTEAFF. The CDR3 nucleotides are TGTGCCAGCGGTGAGGGCTATAGGTCCACTGAAGCTTTCTTT.

The table lists this clone with a count of one. The chain couples TRBV7-9 to TRBJ2-5; 12 nucleotides match TRBD2. Losses at the gene ends were 5 bases for V and 5 bases for J; bases not matched to a gene: 12. Germline CDR1 and CDR2: SEHNR and FQNEAQ (reference sequence). CDR3 size: 17 residues. The CDR3 DNA is TGTGCCAGCAGCGCGGCGACTAGCGGGGGCCCTGGGGAGACCCAGTACTTC. Amino acid sequence: CASSAATSGGPGETQYF.

V usage is TRBV11-2 and J usage is TRBJ1-4, with a tentative D call TRBD1 (5 bases). The CDR3 extends over 16 amino acids. Germline lookup yields CDR1 SGHAT and CDR2 FQNNGV. V lost 6 bases and J 10 bases, leaving 24 bases between the germline ends. CDR3 nucleotide sequence: TGTGCCAGCAGTTCGACCGCCAGGGCGTTGCCCATAAAACTGTTTTTT. Protein: CASSSTARALPIKLFF.

The chain uses TRBV18 and TRBJ1-5; D is perhaps TRBD1 (5 bases). Germline V gives CDR1 KGHSH, CDR2 LQKENI. This CDR3 has 14 amino acids. V lost 2 bases to trimming and J lost 4 bases, with 9 bases between them. The CDR3 here is CASSPGASNQPQHF. The CDR3 DNA sequence: TGTGCCAGCTCACCAGGGGCTAGTAATCAGCCCCAGCATTTT. The full variable domain, rest sourced from reference TRBV18 and TRBJ1-5, is NAGVMQNPRHLVRRRGQEARLRCSPMKGHSHVYWYRQLPEEGLKFMVYLQKENIIDESGMPKERFSAEFPKEGPSILRIQQVVRGDSAAYFCASSPGASNQPQHFGDGTRLSIL.

The V call is TRBV28, the J call TRBJ2-7; 9 bases map to TRBD2. Trimming removed 8 bases from V and 1 base from J; junction bases left unmatched: 3. This CDR3 comprises 13 residues. Per the germline V gene, CDR1 is MDHEN and CDR2 is SYDVKM. The CDR3 here is CASRRGGSYEQYV. The DNA for the CDR3 is TGTGCCAGCCGGCGGGGGGGTTCCTACGAGCAGTACGTC.

The chain combines TRBV12-2 with TRBJ1-2; TRBD1 reflects the table's D call only, with no check against the DNA. TRBV12-2 is a pseudogene segment. This CDR3 region has 14 residues. The CDR3: CASRDRTSPGGYTF. The CDR3 coding sequence is TGTGCAAGTCGGGACAGGACCTCACCGGGTGGCTACACCTTC.

The V call is TRBV5-1, the J call TRBJ2-2; D uncertain. Trimming pared 4 bases from V and 1 base from J, leaving 8 bases between. CDR3 length: 14 residues. The V gene's germline CDR1 is SGHRS and CDR2 YFSETQ. CDR3 nucleotide sequence: TGCGCCAGCAGCCCTTATCTGAACACCGGGGAGCTGTTTTTT. Amino acids: CASSPYLNTGELFF. The full variable domain, its missing parts supplied by reference TRBV5-1 and TRBJ2-2, is KAGVTQTPRYLIKTRGQQVTLSCSPISGHRSVSWYQQTPGQGLQFLFEYFSETQRNKGNFPGRFSGRQFSNSRSEMNVSTLELGDSALYLCASSPYLNTGELFFGEGSRLTVL.

V gene TRBV6-5 combines with J gene TRBJ1-5; no definite D call. This CDR3 is built from 13 residues. Germline CDR1 reads MNHEY; CDR2 reads SVGAGI. V shed 0 bases and J shed 7 bases, with 7 bases lying between them. The CDR3 sequence: CASSYSLWQPQHF. In DNA form, the CDR3 reads TGTGCCAGCAGTTACTCCCTATGGCAGCCCCAGCATTTT.